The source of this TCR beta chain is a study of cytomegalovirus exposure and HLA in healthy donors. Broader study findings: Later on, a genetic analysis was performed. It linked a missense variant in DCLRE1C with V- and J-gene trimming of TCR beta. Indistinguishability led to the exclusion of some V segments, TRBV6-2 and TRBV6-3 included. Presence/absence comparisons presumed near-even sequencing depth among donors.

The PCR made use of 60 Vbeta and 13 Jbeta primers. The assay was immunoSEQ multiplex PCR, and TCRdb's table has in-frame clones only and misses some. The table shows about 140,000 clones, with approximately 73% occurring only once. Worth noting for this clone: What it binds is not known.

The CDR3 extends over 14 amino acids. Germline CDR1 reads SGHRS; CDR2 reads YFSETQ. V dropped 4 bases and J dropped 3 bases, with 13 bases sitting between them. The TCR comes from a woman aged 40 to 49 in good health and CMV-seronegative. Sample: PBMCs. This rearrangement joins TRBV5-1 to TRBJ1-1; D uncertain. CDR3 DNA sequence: TGCGCCAGCAGCATCCTCCGGGGAGACACTGAAGCTTTCTTT. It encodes CASSILRGDTEAFF.